The clone carrying this T cell receptor (beta chain) was recorded a few times. The record originates from a study of T cells in Graves' hyperthyroidism and ophthalmopathy. The CDR3 loop spans 12 amino acids. Germline CDR1 SQVTM, CDR2 ANQGSEA. Germline trimming cut 6 bases from V and 5 bases from J; bases unmatched to any gene: 6. RNA transcripts provided the source from which TCR beta CDR3 regions were amplified. HTBI primers were the set used in a first-round RT-PCR of the TCR CDR3. TCRdb re-called the multiplex PCR reads with MiXCR, one entry per CDR3 protein. Seen here are fewer than 800,000 distinct CDR3 sequences, over 15% observed once, and the top ten hold around 7.7%.

The TCR originated in a young man with Graves' hyperthyroidism. This sequence joins TRBV29-1 and TRBJ2-7, with 8 bases identical to TRBD1. Sequenced: blood. The CDR3, as DNA: TGCAGCGTGGCCCACAGGGGGAACGAGCAGTACTTC. This codes for CSVAHRGNEQYF.